The 14 T cell receptor beta chains listed next were all sequenced from one sample in a study of CD8+ T cells in alopecia areata. Regarding treatment: oral pan-JAK inhibitor, 5-10 mg twice daily. Isolated RNA was reverse transcribed into cDNA used as the sequencing template. TCRdb's table, derived via immunoSEQ multiplex PCR, lists solely in-frame clones and lacks some. The sample gives roughly 99,000 clones, roughly 89% of which show up once; roughly 25% is in the top ten. Here the sequenced sample was CD8+ T cells sorted from blood, taken at week 24, from a patient treated with tofacitinib. These receptors originate from a human donor with alopecia areata.

The chain combines TRBV7-8 with TRBJ2-3, with D possibly TRBD2 on 6 matching bases. V was pared by 3 bases and J by 2 bases, with 12 bases between. There are 15 residues in the CDR3. The germline CDR1 and CDR2 sequences are SGHVS and FQNEAQ. CDR3 amino acids: CASSFWEDHTDTQYF. For the CDR3, the DNA is TGTGCCAGCAGCTTTTGGGAGGACCACACAGATACGCAGTATTTT. The whole variable domain, remainder taken from reference TRBV7-8 and TRBJ2-3, is GAGVSQSPRYKVAKRGQDVALRCDPISGHVSLFWYQQALGQGPEFLTYFQNEAQLDKSGLPSDRFFAERPEGSVSTLKIQRTQQEDSAVYLCASSFWEDHTDTQYFGPGTRLTVL.

This chain uses TRBV13 with TRBJ1-1, with TRBD1 as a possible D gene (6 bases). Germline V gene sequence: CDR1 PRHDT, CDR2 FYEKMQ (reference sequence). There are 13 residues in the CDR3. The germline V and J ends were trimmed by 0 bases and 6 bases, with 8 bases remaining between them. In DNA form, the CDR3 reads TGTGCCAGCAGCTTAGGAGGGGGAGCTGAAGCTTTCTTT. Amino acids: CASSLGGGAEAFF. Looking up the rest from reference TRBV13 and TRBJ1-1 gives the full variable domain: AAGVIQSPRHLIKEKRETATLKCYPIPRHDTVYWYQQGPGQDPQFLISFYEKMQSDKGSIPDRFSAQQFSDYHSELNMSSLELGDSALYFCASSLGGGAEAFFGQGTRLTVV.

Comments on this clone: An end of the junction does not agree with germline; a read error may underlie this. The V call is TRBV7-9, the J call TRBJ2-7, with D uncertain. The CDR3 totals 11 residues. Germline CDR1 SEHNR, CDR2 FQNEAQ (reference sequence). For the CDR3, the DNA is TGTGCCAGCAGCCTCTCCCACGAGCAGTACTTC. Its protein product is CASSLSHEQYF.

This clone was detected once. The rearrangement links TRBV29-1 to TRBJ1-1; D gene unclear. This CDR3 is 13 amino acids long. Germline values: CDR1 SQVTM, CDR2 ANQGSEA. The V end lost 7 bases, the J end lost 1 base, and 13 bases lay between the germline ends. Here the CDR3 DNA reads TGCAGCGCTGAGGTTGGGAGGAACACTGAAGCTTTCTTT. Protein product: CSAEVGRNTEAFF. Based on the CDR3 plus reference TRBV29-1 and TRBJ1-1, the full variable domain is SAVISQKPSRDICQRGTSLTIQCQVDSQVTMMFWYRQQPGQSLTLIATANQGSEATYESGFVIDKFPISRPNLTFSTLTVSNMSPEDSSIYLCSAEVGRNTEAFFGQGTRLTVV.

This chain uses TRBV7-6 with TRBJ2-3; D might be TRBD2 (5 bases). Germline values: CDR1 SGHVS, CDR2 FNYEAQ. The CDR3 totals 18 residues. Trimming cost V 5 bases and J 4 bases, with 25 bases left between them. CDR3 sequence: CASSLPRGGKIVADTQYF. The DNA for the CDR3 is TGTGCCAGCAGCCTACCCCGGGGTGGGAAAATCGTAGCAGATACGCAGTATTTT.

The rearrangement uses TRBV4-3 and TRBJ1-4; 8 bases line up with TRBD1. V shed 4 bases and J 5 bases; nucleotides not matched to a gene: 6. Germline lookup yields CDR1 LGHNA and CDR2 YSLEER. This CDR3 comprises 15 residues. The CDR3, as DNA: TGCGCCAGCAGCCCCGGGACAGGAGGGAATGAAAAACTGTTTTTT. Amino acid sequence: CASSPGTGGNEKLFF.

The chain is built from TRBV7-8 and TRBJ1-4; the match to TRBD1 covers 7 bases. This CDR3 has 14 amino acids. CDR1 and CDR2 (germline): SGHVS, FQNEAQ. Germline trimming cut 1 base from V and 7 bases from J; bases unmatched to any gene: 3. CDR3 region: CASSLDRGSEKLFF. In DNA, the CDR3 is TGTGCCAGCAGCTTAGACAGGGGATCTGAAAAACTGTTTTTT.

The chain recombines TRBV7-9 with TRBJ2-1, with 9 bases lining up with TRBD1. The CDR3 runs 16 residues. The V and J ends lost 6 bases and 3 bases, in that order; junction bases with no gene match: 9. Germline loops: CDR1 SEHNR, CDR2 FQNEAQ (reference sequence). The CDR3, as DNA: TGTGCCAGCAGAATGACCGGGACAGGGTTCTACAATGAGCAGTTCTTC. It yields the protein CASRMTGTGFYNEQFF.

The chain is built from TRBV7-9 and TRBJ2-7, with 7 bases matching TRBD1. The CDR3 spans 15 residues. V lost 5 bases, J lost 0 bases, and 7 bases stayed unmatched. The germline gives CDR1 SEHNR, CDR2 FQNEAQ (reference sequence). For the CDR3, the DNA is TGTGCCAGCAGCCTCCTGGGACAGAACTCCTACGAGCAGTACTTC. Protein product: CASSLLGQNSYEQYF.

This chain links TRBV7-9 with TRBJ2-7; 8 bases fit TRBD1. Germline V gives CDR1 SEHNR, CDR2 FQNEAQ (reference sequence). Trimming removed 1 base from V and 5 bases from J; junction bases left unmatched: 1. The CDR3 covers 13 residues. As DNA, the CDR3 is TGTGCCAGCAGCTTAGACAGGGGGGACGAGCAGTACTTC. This sequence encodes CASSLDRGDEQYF.

The chain joins TRBV7-9 to TRBJ2-7, with D perhaps TRBD1 (6 bases). CDR3 length: 14 amino acids. CDR1 is SEHNR and CDR2 is FQNEAQ in the germline V gene (reference sequence). With 4 bases removed from V and 5 bases from J, the gap between germline ends came to 15 bases. The DNA for the CDR3 is TGTGCCAGCAGCTCTACCTACAGGGCCGACGAGCAGTACTTC. It yields the protein CASSSTYRADEQYF.

This clone was counted a few times. CDR3 sequence reads: CASSIVGTEVNNSPLHF. In nucleotides, the CDR3 is TGTGCCAGTAGTATCGTCGGGACAGAAGTAAATAATTCACCCCTCCACTTT. V and J are TRBV19 and TRBJ1-6; 7 positions match TRBD1. After removal of 3 bases from V and 5 bases from J, the junction contained 10 bases not matched to a gene. CDR3 length: 17 amino acids. Germline CDR1 LNHDA, CDR2 SQIVND (reference sequence).

This clone has only one observation. The chain couples TRBV29-1 to TRBJ1-3, with D uncertain. The V end was cut by 0 bases, the J end by 1 base, with 7 bases between. The CDR3 contains 14 residues. The germline gives CDR1 SQVTM, CDR2 ANQGSEA. CDR3 loop: CSVEERDSGNTIYF. CDR3 bases: TGCAGCGTTGAAGAAAGGGATTCTGGAAACACCATATATTTT.

The chain combines TRBV27 with TRBJ2-3; D gene ambiguous. Germline V gives CDR1 MNHEY, CDR2 SMNVEV (reference sequence). This CDR3 comprises 16 residues. Trimming removed 6 bases from V and 2 bases from J, with 18 bases in between. The chain's CDR3 is CASSFHGSTLTDTQYF. In nucleotides, the CDR3 is TGTGCCAGCAGCTTCCACGGTTCAACCCTCACAGATACGCAGTATTTT.